This T cell receptor beta chain was identified during a study of cytomegalovirus exposure and HLA in healthy donors. The PCR made use of 60 Vbeta and 13 Jbeta primers. Using immunoSEQ multiplex PCR, the repertoire was profiled, and TCRdb retains in-frame clones only, with some absent. The sample holds over 150,000 clones, over 65% seen once. Unmatched junction bases numbered 7, after V lost 7 bases and J lost 7 bases. The CDR3 totals 14 residues. Germline lookup yields CDR1 MNHNS and CDR2 SASEGT. The sample was PBMCs. This chain joins TRBV6-1 and TRBJ2-7; 13 nucleotides agree with TRBD2. This clonotype was obtained from a woman aged 60-75 years in good health and CMV-seropositive. The CDR3 spells CASIKVGLAGEQYF. The DNA for the CDR3 is TGTGCCAGCATCAAAGTGGGACTAGCGGGGGAGCAGTACTTC.